This T cell receptor beta chain originates from a study of T cell repertoires in aging, cancer and after chemotherapy. Peripheral blood genomic DNA, not sorted cells or RNA, was the template. Broader study findings: Median generation probability rose over the chemotherapy interval in each cancer cohort, suggesting rebound thymic output.

On this clonotype: Its matching antigen is unknown.

Rearranged V-D-J TRB sequences were amplified with a mixed TRB-A/B primer pool. TCRdb redid the calling of the multiplex PCR reads with MiXCR, one entry per CDR3 protein. The sample contains about 9,400 distinct CDR3 sequences, about two fifths of which appear only once. The CDR3 contains 13 residues. With 5 bases clipped from V and 3 bases from J, the junction kept 3 bases outside the gene matches. Looked up from germline, CDR1 is MNHNY and CDR2 is SVGAGI (reference sequence). The sequence derives from a human donor in good health. The J gene is TRBJ2-7, the V gene TRBV6-6, with TRBD1 identical over 8 bases. The sample comprised blood. CDR3 sequence: CASSLGQGYEQYF. CDR3 DNA sequence: TGTGCCAGCAGTCTAGGACAGGGCTACGAGCAGTACTTC.